Shown below are 14 T cell receptor beta chains from a single sample sequenced in a study of CD8 T cells in ankylosing spondylitis. TCRdb ran MiXCR on the 5' RACE reads and lists one entry per CDR3 protein. The sample has some 270,000 distinct CDR3 sequences, around 32% seen once. What was sequenced was blood, either unsorted or a sorted T cell fraction (not recorded which). Source of these receptors: a male donor with ankylosing spondylitis or in good health (not recorded which).

The rearrangement uses TRBV10-3 and TRBJ2-7, with 11 bases matching TRBD1. V lost 4 bases, J lost 6 bases, and 2 bases stayed unmatched. The CDR3 extends over 13 amino acids. Germline CDR1 ENHRY, CDR2 SYGVKD. As DNA, the CDR3 is TGTGCCATCAGTGGCGGGACAGGGGGCGAGCAGTACTTC. Its translation: CAISGGTGGEQYF.

J is TRBJ1-2 and V is TRBV3-1; D gene uncertain. The V gene's germline CDR1 is LGHDT and CDR2 YNNKEL (reference sequence). The V end lost 3 bases, the J end lost 5 bases, and 7 bases lay between the germline ends. CDR3 size: 12 residues. In nucleotides, the CDR3 is TGTGCCAGCAGCCAGACTCGGTATGGCTACACCTTC. Its translation is CASSQTRYGYTF.

This clonotype has just a few counts. The genes are TRBV20-1 and TRBJ1-2; 9 bases are shared with TRBD1. The junction had 7 bases not matched to a gene; V was cut back by 5 bases and J by 3 bases. The CDR3 spans 14 residues. CDR1 is DFQATT and CDR2 is SNEGSKA in the germline V gene (reference sequence). The chain's CDR3 is CSAFRQGVYYGYTF. The CDR3 bases are TGCAGTGCTTTTCGACAGGGGGTGTACTATGGCTACACCTTC.

The chain carries TRBV20-1 and TRBJ2-1, with TRBD1 matching over 9 bases. This CDR3 is built from 13 residues. V shed 6 bases, J shed 10 bases, and the junction held 10 bases outside the gene matches. The germline CDR1 and CDR2 sequences are DFQATT and SNEGSKA (reference sequence). CDR3 DNA sequence: TGCAGTGCCCCCCACCGGACAGGGGTCGAGCAGTTCTTC. It is translated as CSAPHRTGVEQFF.

CDR3 coding DNA: TGTGCCAGCAGTCCCGGGACAGCTTTAGATTACGAGCAGTACTTC. Its translation is CASSPGTALDYEQYF. The rearrangement uses TRBV6-1 and TRBJ2-7, with 7 bases that match TRBD1. Trimming at V came to 5 bases and at J to 4 bases, leaving 11 bases not matched to a gene. CDR1 is MNHNS, CDR2 SASEGT, per germline. The CDR3 length is 15 residues.

This clonotype showed up just a few times. This chain uses TRBV7-2 with TRBJ2-7, with D unresolved. The CDR3 is 13 amino acids. V lost 1 base to trimming and J lost 3 bases, with 7 bases between them. Germline values: CDR1 SGHTA, CDR2 FQGNSA. CDR3 nucleotide sequence: TGTGCCAGCAGCTTAGGGAAGGGCTACGAGCAGTACTTC. This translates into CASSLGKGYEQYF.

This rearrangement joins TRBV7-8 to TRBJ2-3, with D tentatively TRBD2 (5 bases). The ends were cut back, 5 bases at V and 3 bases at J, with 12 bases in the middle. The CDR3 has 14 residues. Germline CDR1 reads SGHVS; CDR2 reads FQNEAQ. As DNA, the CDR3 is TGTGCCAGCAGCATGTACACGGGGACAGATACGCAGTATTTT. Translation: CASSMYTGTDTQYF.

This clonotype was seen a few times. The rearrangement joins TRBV20-1 to TRBJ2-7; TRBD2 agrees at 8 bases. Trimming at V came to 6 bases and at J to 5 bases, leaving 15 bases not matched to a gene. The CDR3 contains 15 residues. The germline V gene encodes CDR1 DFQATT and CDR2 SNEGSKA (reference sequence). CDR3 in amino acids: CSAPRPRGGFHEQYF. In DNA, the CDR3 is TGCAGTGCCCCCCGACCCCGCGGGGGGTTCCACGAGCAGTACTTC.

This clonotype was seen ten or more times. V gene TRBV20-1 combines with J gene TRBJ2-7, with unresolved D. Germline lookup yields CDR1 DFQATT and CDR2 SNEGSKA (reference sequence). This CDR3 region has 12 residues. Trimming pared 4 bases from V and 6 bases from J, leaving 13 bases between. The CDR3 DNA follows: TGCAGTGCTACCCTTCGAAGAGGCGAGCAGTACTTC. Protein sequence: CSATLRRGEQYF.

In this sample, this clonotype turned up a few times. The chain is built from TRBV27 and TRBJ1-6; 8 nucleotides match TRBD1. The CDR3 spans 17 residues. Germline V gives CDR1 MNHEY, CDR2 SMNVEV (reference sequence). Trimming took 8 bases from V and 2 from J; bases not matched to a gene: 11. The CDR3 loop reads CASATTGESAYNSPLHF. DNA of the CDR3: TGTGCCAGCGCCACGACAGGGGAGAGCGCCTATAATTCACCCCTCCACTTT.

J is TRBJ2-3 and V is TRBV9; D unresolved. The ends were cut back, 2 bases at V and 4 bases at J, with 8 bases in the middle. This CDR3 has 13 residues. Germline V gene sequence: CDR1 SGDLS, CDR2 YYNGEE. In DNA, the CDR3 is TGTGCCAGCAGCGTCCTTACCGCAGATACGCAGTATTTT. This encodes CASSVLTADTQYF.

This clonotype was observed many times. The chain is built from TRBV12-3 or TRBV12-4 and TRBJ1-1; 9 bases are shared with TRBD1. V lost 5 bases, J lost 1 base, and 5 bases stayed unmatched. The CDR3 is 15 amino acids. The CDR3 DNA follows: TGTGCCAGCAGTAGGGGACAGGGTGGGAACACTGAAGCTTTCTTT. Its translation is CASSRGQGGNTEAFF.

This clonotype was counted a few times. V gene TRBV20-1 combines with J gene TRBJ2-2; a weak D match, TRBD2 (5 bases). Germline V gene data show CDR1 as DFQATT and CDR2 as SNEGSKA (reference sequence). The germline V and J ends were trimmed by 6 bases and 7 bases, with 12 bases remaining between them. The CDR3 loop spans 12 amino acids. Written as DNA, the CDR3 is TGCAGTGCCCGCACGAGGGTCGGGGAGCTGTTTTTT. This sequence encodes CSARTRVGELFF.

This clonotype was seen a handful of times. The rearrangement joins TRBV20-1 to TRBJ1-5; perhaps TRBD1 as D (5 bases). Germline CDR1 is DFQATT and CDR2 is SNEGSKA (reference sequence). Trimming took 8 bases from V and 4 from J, leaving 15 bases between them. The CDR3 has 13 amino acids. The DNA for the CDR3 is TGCAGTTCCCTAGGGAGGGGTAATCAGCCCCAGCATTTT. The encoded protein is CSSLGRGNQPQHF.